These T cell receptor beta chains were read from a single sample in a study of T cells in Graves' hyperthyroidism and ophthalmopathy. TCRdb re-called the multiplex PCR reads through MiXCR, storing one row per CDR3 protein. Among approximately 210,000 distinct CDR3 sequences listed, more than 15% were seen once. Input material: blood. The receptor set was obtained from a man aged 50-60 years with Graves' hyperthyroidism. Both conserved end residues are trimmed from each CDR3.

v_gene	j_gene	CDR3aa
TRBV5-1	TRBJ2-2	ASSYGTDGELF
TRBV18	TRBJ1-2	ASYGSGYGYT
TRBV29-1	TRBJ1-5	SVGTGHSNQPQH
TRBV3-1	TRBJ2-7	ASSQGGSRGYEQY
TRBV28	TRBJ2-1	ASSPGPMSEQF
TRBV6-9	TRBJ2-3	ASSLPLPGGRGARDTQY
TRBV18	TRBJ2-6	ASSPGTSGANVLT
TRBV24-1	TRBJ1-1	ATRASTGGTEAF
TRBV28	TRBJ1-1	ASSLIFNTEAF
TRBV20-1	TRBJ2-7	SAEDRDRHSYEQY
TRBV12-3/TRBV12-4	TRBJ2-1	ASSLREGPNEQF
TRBV20-1	TRBJ2-5	SASSSGQETQY
TRBV20-1	TRBJ2-7	SARGGVRWGLEQY
TRBV28	TRBJ2-7	ASSSGTGVGEQY
TRBV28	TRBJ1-5	ASRHRDSNQPQH
TRBV12-3/TRBV12-4	TRBJ2-1	ASSLAGGLGNEQF
TRBV5-4	TRBJ2-3	ASSLAPYYAGVTDTQY